This is a list of T cell receptor beta chains from one sample in a study of CD39 and CD103 CD8 tumor-infiltrating T cells. The protocol was immunoSEQ multiplex PCR, while the TCRdb copy is restricted to in-frame clones and leaves out a portion. Of over 15,000 clones listed, approximately 90% are singletons. The sample was CD8+ T cells sorted from blood. Every receptor here comes from a human donor with head and neck squamous cell carcinoma. The CDR3 runs from the conserved cysteine through the conserved F or W. The D gene is left open where the match is weak. Part of the rows lack a size; the others show once, few, many or a class for expanded clones.

v_call,clone_size,j_call,d_call,cdr3_nt,cdr3_aa
TRBV7-8,-,TRBJ1-2,TRBD1,TGTGCCAGCAGCTTATTCCAGGGGGCCTACGGCTATGGCTACACCTTC,CASSLFQGAYGYGYTF
TRBV7-2,-,TRBJ2-7,-,TGTGCCAGCAGCCCACGGACGGGTGTTTGGGAGCAGTACTTC,CASSPRTGVWEQYF
TRBV7-9,few,TRBJ2-2,TRBD1,TGTGCCAGCAGCCTGAGGGGGGACAGGGGGATCAACACCGGGGAGCTGTTTTTT,CASSLRGDRGINTGELFF
TRBV6-1,-,TRBJ1-1,-,TGTGCCAGCAGTGAAGATCGTTTCTTGATGAACACTGAAGCTTTCTTT,CASSEDRFLMNTEAFF
TRBV28,once,TRBJ2-7,TRBD1,TGTGCCAGCCCCGACAGGGGAGCAACCTACGAGCAGTACTTC,CASPDRGATYEQYF
TRBV7-6,-,TRBJ1-5,-,TGTGCCAGCAGCTCCGCCCAGGGACAGCCCCAGCATTTT,CASSSAQGQPQHF
TRBV30,-,TRBJ1-2,-,TGTGCCTGGAGTGTACAAGACTTCTATGGCTACACCTTC,CAWSVQDFYGYTF
TRBV27,-,TRBJ1-2,TRBD1,TGTGCCAGCAGTCCGCACCGACAGGGGCTTGCCTATGGCTACACCTTC,CASSPHRQGLAYGYTF
TRBV15,-,TRBJ2-6,-,TGTGCCACCAGCACCACGGGGTCTGGGGCCAACGTCCTGACTTTC,CATSTTGSGANVLTF
TRBV11-2,-,TRBJ1-1,TRBD1,TGTGCCAGCAGCTTAACCGGACAGGGTTTACTGAACACTGAAGCTTTCTTT,CASSLTGQGLLNTEAFF
TRBV2,once,TRBJ1-5,-,TGTGCCAGCTGTGCCCAGCCACAATCGCCCCCGCATTTT,CASCAQPQSPPHF
TRBV30,-,TRBJ1-1,-,TGTGCCTGGAGTAGTTCTCCGGGGAACACTGAAGCTTTCTTT,CAWSSSPGNTEAFF
TRBV6-5,-,TRBJ2-7,TRBD2,TGTGCCAGCAGTGCACTCGACGGGGGGGCGGCCGAGCAGTACTTC,CASSALDGGAAEQYF
TRBV2,-,TRBJ2-1,-,TGTGCCAGTACAGCGATTACCTCCTACAATGAGCAGTTCTTC,CASTAITSYNEQFF
TRBV6-1,-,TRBJ1-3,TRBD1,TGTGCCAGCTGGACAGGGATGAGCTCTGGAAACACCATATATTTT,CASWTGMSSGNTIYF
TRBV19,once,TRBJ2-7,-,TGTGCCAGTAGTATAGTCGGAAGCGGCGAGCAGTACTTC,CASSIVGSGEQYF
TRBV5-6,-,TRBJ2-3,TRBD1,TGTGCCAGCAGCTGGGGGACAGCCTTCCAAGATACGCAGTATTTT,CASSWGTAFQDTQYF
TRBV2,-,TRBJ2-3,-,TGTGCCAGCAGTGATAGGGACGGTGGTACAGATACGCAGTATTTT,CASSDRDGGTDTQYF
TRBV9,-,TRBJ1-1,-,TGTGCCAGCAGAGGGCTAGCCAACACTGAAGCTTTCTTT,CASRGLANTEAFF
TRBV7-2,-,TRBJ1-1,-,TGTGCCAGCAGCCACGGAACCCTGGGCACCGAAGCTTTCTTT,CASSHGTLGTEAFF
TRBV5-4,-,TRBJ2-4,TRBD1,TGTGCCAGCAGCCCCGGGACAGAGGTTCAGTACTTC,CASSPGTEVQYF
TRBV2,-,TRBJ1-2,-,TGTGCCAGCATAGGGCAGTCCTATGGCTACACCTTC,CASIGQSYGYTF
TRBV15,-,TRBJ1-1,-,TGTGCCACCAGCGGCGGAATGAACACTGAAGCTTTCTTT,CATSGGMNTEAFF
TRBV27,-,TRBJ2-1,-,TGTGCCAGCAGCCCCCCGGGTGGGTACAATGAGCAGTTCTTC,CASSPPGGYNEQFF
TRBV4-1,-,TRBJ2-5,-,TGCGCCAGCAGCCAAGATGAAACATACCAAGAGACCCAGTACTTC,CASSQDETYQETQYF
TRBV27,-,TRBJ1-4,-,TGTGCCAGCAGTTTTGTACCCGTTAATGAAAAACTGTTTTTT,CASSFVPVNEKLFF
TRBV19,-,TRBJ2-1,TRBD2,TGTGCCAGTAGTATGACTAGCGGGGGGAACAATGAGCAGTTCTTC,CASSMTSGGNNEQFF
TRBV5-8,-,TRBJ2-5,TRBD2,TGTGCCAGCAGCTGGGGGACTAGCGGGGGAGAGACCCAGTACTTC,CASSWGTSGGETQYF
TRBV5-4,-,TRBJ2-1,-,TGTGCCAGCAGCCCCCTCAGCGGACACGATGAGCAGTTCTTC,CASSPLSGHDEQFF
TRBV19,once,TRBJ2-1,-,TGTGCCAGTAGTAGCCGCAGACAGGAGTACTCCTACAATGAGCAGTTCTTC,CASSSRRQEYSYNEQFF
TRBV7-9,-,TRBJ1-1,-,TGTGCCAGCAGCTTAGATACAGGGTTGAACACTGAAGCTTTCTTT,CASSLDTGLNTEAFF
TRBV5-1,-,TRBJ1-2,-,TGCGCCAGCAGCCCGGGAGTTCACGGCAACTATGGCTACACCTTC,CASSPGVHGNYGYTF
TRBV7-8,-,TRBJ1-4,-,TGTGCCAGCACGATCCGGGGCACTAATGAAAAACTGTTTTTT,CASTIRGTNEKLFF
TRBV14,-,TRBJ2-7,-,TGTGCCAGCAGCCCGACGACGGTCCCCTACGAGCAGTACTTC,CASSPTTVPYEQYF
TRBV5-1,-,TRBJ1-2,TRBD1,TGCGCCAGCAGCTTGGAGGACAGGGGGAGCAATCGCTACACCTTC,CASSLEDRGSNRYTF
TRBV2,-,TRBJ1-1,-,TGTGCCAGGGGGAGGGGAGGTGAAGCTTTCTTT,CARGRGGEAFF
TRBV7-9,-,TRBJ1-2,-,TGTGCCAGCAGCTCCCCCGGGGCCTCCTATGGCTACACCTTC,CASSSPGASYGYTF
TRBV27,-,TRBJ1-1,-,TGTGCCAGCAGTGAGGGGCCCCCCCACACTGAAGCTTTCTTT,CASSEGPPHTEAFF
TRBV5-1,once,TRBJ2-3,TRBD1,TGCGCCAGCAGCTTGGAAGGGGTGCGGACAGGGAGGAACACAGATACGCAGTATTTT,CASSLEGVRTGRNTDTQYF
TRBV19,-,TRBJ2-1,TRBD1,TGTGCCAGTAGTATAGTAGGACAGGGGAAGAATGAGCAGTTCTTC,CASSIVGQGKNEQFF
TRBV15,-,TRBJ2-3,-,TGTGCCACCAGCAGAACGTCAAGGATGCCAGATACGCAGTATTTT,CATSRTSRMPDTQYF
TRBV19,-,TRBJ1-1,-,TGTGCCAGTAGTCCGGGGGTGGCAGTAGCAGCTTTCTTT,CASSPGVAVAAFF
TRBV19,-,TRBJ2-5,-,TGTGCCAGTAGTATCATCGGTTACCAAGAGACCCAGTACTTC,CASSIIGYQETQYF
TRBV28,-,TRBJ2-1,-,TGTGCCAGCAGTTTACACGAGGAGAGCTCCTACAATGAGCAGTTCTTC,CASSLHEESSYNEQFF
TRBV7-9,-,TRBJ2-1,TRBD1,TGTGCCAGCCTAATAGGGGGGACAGGGGGGCGGGATGAGCAGTTCTTC,CASLIGGTGGRDEQFF
TRBV15,-,TRBJ2-2,-,TGTGCCACCAGCAGTGTGGACGCGAACACCGGGGAGCTGTTTTTT,CATSSVDANTGELFF
TRBV19,-,TRBJ1-1,TRBD1,TGTGCCAGTAAATGGACAGGGCTTAACACTGAAGCTTTCTTT,CASKWTGLNTEAFF
TRBV28,-,TRBJ2-7,-,TGTGCCAGCAGTAAAAGGATGCAAAACTACGAGCAGTACTTC,CASSKRMQNYEQYF
TRBV6-5,once,TRBJ2-7,-,TGTGCCAGCAGTTCTCTTAACGGCGAGCAGTACTTC,CASSSLNGEQYF